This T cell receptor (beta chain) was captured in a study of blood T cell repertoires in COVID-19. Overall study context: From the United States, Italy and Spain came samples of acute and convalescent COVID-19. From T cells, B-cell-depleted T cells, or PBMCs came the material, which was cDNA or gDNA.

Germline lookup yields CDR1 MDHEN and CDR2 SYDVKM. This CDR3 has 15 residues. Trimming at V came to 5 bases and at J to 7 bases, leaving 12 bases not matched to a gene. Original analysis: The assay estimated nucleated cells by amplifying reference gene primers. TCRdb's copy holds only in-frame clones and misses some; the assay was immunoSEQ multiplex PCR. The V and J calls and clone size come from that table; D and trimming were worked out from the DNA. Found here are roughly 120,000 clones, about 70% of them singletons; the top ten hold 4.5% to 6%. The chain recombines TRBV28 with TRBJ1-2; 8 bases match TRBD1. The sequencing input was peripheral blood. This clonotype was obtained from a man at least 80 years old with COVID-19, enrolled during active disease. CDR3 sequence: CASSGPGQGAGGYTF. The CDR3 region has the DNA TGTGCCAGCAGTGGCCCTGGACAGGGAGCGGGTGGCTACACCTTC.